The T cell receptor (beta chain) under discussion was sequenced for a study of blood T cell repertoires in COVID-19. Losses at the gene ends were 2 bases for V and 5 bases for J; bases not matched to a gene: 4. Germline V gene data show CDR1 as MDHEN and CDR2 as SYDVKM. The CDR3 spans 15 residues. Original methodology: Counts of nucleated cells, estimated from reference gene primer amplification, were obtained. Sequencing was performed with immunoSEQ multiplex PCR; in TCRdb, only in-frame clones are kept and a portion is missing. The DNA gave D and trimming, while V, J and clone size come from that table. The table includes about 70,000 clones, 75% detected once.

The clonotype originates from a man aged 70 or older with acute or convalescent COVID-19. Sequenced input: peripheral blood. V usage is TRBV28 and J usage is TRBJ1-2, with 11 bases fitting TRBD1. In DNA, the CDR3 is TGTGCCAGCAGTTTAGGACAGGGGGCGGCGTATGGCTACACCTTC. It translates to CASSLGQGAAYGYTF.